Listed below are T cell receptor beta chains from one sample, sequenced in a study of blood T cell repertoires in COVID-19. The table came from immunoSEQ multiplex PCR; TCRdb's copy has only in-frame clones and leaves some out. Among hundreds of thousands of clones listed, more than 75% were seen once. The specimen was PBMCs or T cells enriched from blood (not recorded which). The receptor source for this set is a man aged 25 to 45 who had recovered from COVID-19. The CDR3 runs from the conserved cysteine through the conserved F or W. Each record gives: CDR3 DNA, CDR3 protein, V gene, J gene, clone size, D gene. The D gene is left open where the match is weak. The size entry is marked missing in some rows and otherwise reads once, few, many or a size class.

TGTGCCAGCAGACCGACAGGGGTTAGGTCACCCCTCCACTTT	CASRPTGVRSPLHF	TRBV6-4	TRBJ1-6	NA	TRBD1
TGTGCCAGCTCACCTTTCGTAGGGGGACAAGGCACAGATACGCAGTATTTT	CASSPFVGGQGTDTQYF	TRBV18	TRBJ2-3	NA	NA
TGTGCCAGCAGCTTAGCGGGGCTAGGACCCTACGAGCAGTACTTC	CASSLAGLGPYEQYF	TRBV7-6	TRBJ2-7	NA	NA
TGTGCCAGCAGCTTTGCTCGGCGGACCTATAATTCACCCCTCCACTTT	CASSFARRTYNSPLHF	TRBV7-2	TRBJ1-6	NA	NA
TGCGCCAGCAGCCAAGTGATTAGCGGGGGGAAGGACGAGCAGTACTTC	CASSQVISGGKDEQYF	TRBV4-1	TRBJ2-7	NA	TRBD2
TGTGCCAGCAGCTTACGGGAGGCTAGCACAGATACGCAGTATTTT	CASSLREASTDTQYF	TRBV11-3	TRBJ2-3	NA	TRBD2
TGTGCCAGCAGTGAAGCGCCCTACTACGAGCAGTACTTC	CASSEAPYYEQYF	TRBV2	TRBJ2-7	once	NA
TGTGCCAGCAGCCAAGAGAGGCCAATTCCCTACAATGAGCAGTTCTTC	CASSQERPIPYNEQFF	TRBV3-1/TRBV3-2	TRBJ2-1	NA	NA
TGTGCCAGCAGTGAACGACAGGGAGCCGCCTACGAGCAGTACTTC	CASSERQGAAYEQYF	TRBV28	TRBJ2-7	NA	TRBD1
TGTGCCAGCAGCTTAGCGCGACCGGGGTACGAGCAGTACTTC	CASSLARPGYEQYF	TRBV7-8	TRBJ2-7	once	NA
TGTGCCAGCAGCTTAGACGACAGGGTTGCTGGAAACACCATATATTTT	CASSLDDRVAGNTIYF	TRBV7-6	TRBJ1-3	few	TRBD1
TGCAGCGTTGGGACAGGCGGTGGAAACACCATATATTTT	CSVGTGGGNTIYF	TRBV29-1	TRBJ1-3	NA	TRBD1
TGTGCCACCAGCGGGGGGGAAGAGACCCAGTACTTC	CATSGGEETQYF	TRBV15	TRBJ2-5	NA	TRBD2
TGTGCCAGCAGCTTAGGGCAGGAAAGCACAGATACGCAGTATTTT	CASSLGQESTDTQYF	TRBV7-8	TRBJ2-3	NA	NA